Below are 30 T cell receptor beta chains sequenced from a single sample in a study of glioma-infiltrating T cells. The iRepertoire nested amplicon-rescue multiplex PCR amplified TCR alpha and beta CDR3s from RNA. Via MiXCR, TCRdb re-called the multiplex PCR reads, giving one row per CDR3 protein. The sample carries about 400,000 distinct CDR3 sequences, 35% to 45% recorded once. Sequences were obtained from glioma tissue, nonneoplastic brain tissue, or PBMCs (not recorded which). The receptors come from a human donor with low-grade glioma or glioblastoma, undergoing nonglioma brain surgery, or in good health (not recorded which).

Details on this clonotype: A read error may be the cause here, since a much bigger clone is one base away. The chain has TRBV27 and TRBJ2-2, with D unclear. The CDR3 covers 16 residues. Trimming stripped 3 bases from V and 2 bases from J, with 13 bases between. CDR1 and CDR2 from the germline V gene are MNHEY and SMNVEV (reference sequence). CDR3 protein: CASSLMDATNTGELFF. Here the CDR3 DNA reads TGTGCCAGCAGTTTGATGGACGCCACCAACACCGGGGAGCTGTTTTTT.

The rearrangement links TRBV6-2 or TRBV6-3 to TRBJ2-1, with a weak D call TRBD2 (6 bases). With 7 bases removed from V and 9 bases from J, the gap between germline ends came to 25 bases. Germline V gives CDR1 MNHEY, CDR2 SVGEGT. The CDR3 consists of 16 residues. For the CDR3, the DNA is TGTGCCAGCAACTTGCGGGACTCCATAACCCGGGGTGAGCAGTTCTTC. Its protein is CASNLRDSITRGEQFF.

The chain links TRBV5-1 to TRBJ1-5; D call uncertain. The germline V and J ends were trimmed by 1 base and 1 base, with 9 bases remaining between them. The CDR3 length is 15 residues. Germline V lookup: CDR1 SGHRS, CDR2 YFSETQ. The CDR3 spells CASSLLGVSNQPQHF. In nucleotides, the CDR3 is TGCGCCAGCAGCTTGTTGGGTGTGAGCAATCAGCCCCAGCATTTT.

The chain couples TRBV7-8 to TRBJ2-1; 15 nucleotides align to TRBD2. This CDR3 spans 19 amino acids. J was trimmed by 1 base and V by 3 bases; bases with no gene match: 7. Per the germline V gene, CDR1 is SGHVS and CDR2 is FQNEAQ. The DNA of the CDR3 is TGTGCCAGCAGCTTCCCGGGACTAGCGGGAGGAAAATCCTACAATGAGCAGTTCTTC. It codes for CASSFPGLAGGKSYNEQFF.

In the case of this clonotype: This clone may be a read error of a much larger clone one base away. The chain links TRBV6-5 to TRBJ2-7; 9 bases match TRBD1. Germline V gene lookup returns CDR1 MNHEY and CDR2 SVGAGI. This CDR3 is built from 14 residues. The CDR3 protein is CASSYGTGSYGQYF. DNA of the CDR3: TGTGCCAGCAGTTATGGGACAGGGTCCTACGGGCAGTACTTC.

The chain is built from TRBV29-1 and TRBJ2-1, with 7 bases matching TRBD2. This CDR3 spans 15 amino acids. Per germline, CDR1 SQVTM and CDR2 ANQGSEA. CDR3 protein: CTGGKGGRSYNEQFF. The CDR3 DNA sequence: TGCACCGGAGGAAAGGGAGGGAGGTCCTACAATGAGCAGTTCTTC.

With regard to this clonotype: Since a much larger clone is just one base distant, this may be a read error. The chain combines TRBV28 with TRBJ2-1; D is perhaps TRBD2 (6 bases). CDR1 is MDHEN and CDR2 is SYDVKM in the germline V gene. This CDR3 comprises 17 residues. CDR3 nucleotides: TGTTCCAGCAGCCCAATAGCGGTCGACAACTCCTACAATGAGCAGTTCTTC. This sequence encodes CSSSPIAVDNSYNEQFF.

The CDR3 sequence: CASTGTSSGNEQFF. For the CDR3, the DNA is TGTGCCAGCACCGGGACTAGTTCTGGCAATGAGCAGTTCTTC. The V call is TRBV2, the J call TRBJ2-1; TRBD2 matches 8 bases. The CDR3 consists of 14 residues. Germline assignment: CDR1 SNHLY and CDR2 FYNNEI. V shed 7 bases and J 6 bases; nucleotides not matched to a gene: 8. Complete variable domain (other parts from reference TRBV2 and TRBJ2-1): EPEVTQTPSHQVTQMGQEVILRCVPISNHLYFYWYRQILGQKVEFLVSFYNNEISEKSEIFDDQFSVERPDGSNFTLKIRSTKLEDSAMYFCASTGTSSGNEQFFGPGTRLTVL.

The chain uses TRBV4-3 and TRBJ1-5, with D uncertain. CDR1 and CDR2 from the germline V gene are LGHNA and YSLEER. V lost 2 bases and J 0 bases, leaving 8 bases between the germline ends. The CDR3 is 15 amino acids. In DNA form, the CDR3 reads TGCGCCAGCAGCCAATTTATAGATAGCAATCAGCCCCAGCATTTT. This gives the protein CASSQFIDSNQPQHF.

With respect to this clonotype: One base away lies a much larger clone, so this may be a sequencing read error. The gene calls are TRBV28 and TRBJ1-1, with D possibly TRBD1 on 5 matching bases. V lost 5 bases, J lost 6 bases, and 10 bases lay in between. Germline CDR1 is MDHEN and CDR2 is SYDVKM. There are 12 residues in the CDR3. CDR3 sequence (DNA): TGTGCCAGCAGTCGGGGCTCCCCTGAAGCTTTCTTT. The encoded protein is CASSRGSPEAFF. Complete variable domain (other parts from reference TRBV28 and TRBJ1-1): DVKVTQSSRYLVKRTGEKVFLECVQDMDHENMFWYRQDPGLGLRLIYFSYDVKMKEKGDIPEGYSVSREKKERFSLILESASTNQTSMYLCASSRGSPEAFFGQGTRLTVV.

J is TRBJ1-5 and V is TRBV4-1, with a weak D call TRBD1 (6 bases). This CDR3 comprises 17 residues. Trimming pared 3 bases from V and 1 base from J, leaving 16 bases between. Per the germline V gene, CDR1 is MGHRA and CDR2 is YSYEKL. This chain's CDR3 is CASSQPAGARSNQPQHF. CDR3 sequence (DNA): TGCGCCAGCAGCCAGCCAGCGGGGGCACGGAGCAATCAGCCCCAGCATTTT.

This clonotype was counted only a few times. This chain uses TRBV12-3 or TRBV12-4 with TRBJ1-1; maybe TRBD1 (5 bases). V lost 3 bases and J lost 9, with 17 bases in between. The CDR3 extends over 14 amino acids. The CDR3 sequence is CASSFRVAGAQAFF. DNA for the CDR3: TGTGCCAGCAGTTTTAGGGTCGCCGGGGCCCAAGCTTTCTTT.

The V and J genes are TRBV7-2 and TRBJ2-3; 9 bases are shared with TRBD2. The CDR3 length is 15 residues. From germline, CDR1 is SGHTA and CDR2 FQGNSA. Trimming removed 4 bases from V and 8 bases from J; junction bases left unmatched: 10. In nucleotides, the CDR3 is TGTGCCAGCAGCTCCCTAGCGGGACGGTGGGGTACGCAGTATTTT. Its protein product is CASSSLAGRWGTQYF.

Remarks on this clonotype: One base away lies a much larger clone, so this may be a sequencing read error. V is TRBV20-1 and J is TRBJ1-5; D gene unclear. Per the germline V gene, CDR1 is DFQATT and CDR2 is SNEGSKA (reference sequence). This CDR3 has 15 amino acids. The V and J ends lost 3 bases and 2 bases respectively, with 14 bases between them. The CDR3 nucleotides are TGCAGTGCTAGTTTCCCGGGCATTGGCAATCAGCCCCAGCATTTT. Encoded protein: CSASFPGIGNQPQHF.

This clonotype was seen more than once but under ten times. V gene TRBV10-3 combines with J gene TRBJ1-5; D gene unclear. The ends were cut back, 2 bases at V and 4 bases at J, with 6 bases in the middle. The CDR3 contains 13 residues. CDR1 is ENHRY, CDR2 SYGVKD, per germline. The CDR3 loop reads CAISETDNQPQHF. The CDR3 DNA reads TGTGCCATCAGTGAGACAGATAATCAGCCCCAGCATTTT.

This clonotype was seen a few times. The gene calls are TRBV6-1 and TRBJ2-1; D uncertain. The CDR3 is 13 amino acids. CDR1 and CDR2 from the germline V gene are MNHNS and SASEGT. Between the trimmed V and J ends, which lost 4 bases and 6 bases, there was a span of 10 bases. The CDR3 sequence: CASSVFRGNEQFF. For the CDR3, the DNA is TGTGCCAGCAGTGTCTTTCGAGGCAATGAGCAGTTCTTC.

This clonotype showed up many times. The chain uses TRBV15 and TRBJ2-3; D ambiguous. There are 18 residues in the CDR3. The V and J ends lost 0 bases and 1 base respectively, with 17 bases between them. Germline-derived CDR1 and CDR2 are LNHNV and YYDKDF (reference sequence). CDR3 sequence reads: CATSRDWRLKRGTDTQYF. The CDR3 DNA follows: TGTGCCACCAGCAGAGATTGGAGACTCAAAAGGGGCACAGATACGCAGTATTTT.

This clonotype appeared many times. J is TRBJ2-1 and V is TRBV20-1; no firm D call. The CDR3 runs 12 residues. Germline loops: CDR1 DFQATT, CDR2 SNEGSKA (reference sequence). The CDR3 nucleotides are TGCAGCGCCCCGAGTATATGGGATGAGCAGTTCTTC. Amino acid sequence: CSAPSIWDEQFF.

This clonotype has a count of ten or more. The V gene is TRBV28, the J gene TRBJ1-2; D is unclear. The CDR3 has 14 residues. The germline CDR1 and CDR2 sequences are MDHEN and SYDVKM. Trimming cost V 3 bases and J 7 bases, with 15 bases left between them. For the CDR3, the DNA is TGTGCCAGCAGTTTGGACCGTAGCCAAGGTGGCTACACCTTC. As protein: CASSLDRSQGGYTF.

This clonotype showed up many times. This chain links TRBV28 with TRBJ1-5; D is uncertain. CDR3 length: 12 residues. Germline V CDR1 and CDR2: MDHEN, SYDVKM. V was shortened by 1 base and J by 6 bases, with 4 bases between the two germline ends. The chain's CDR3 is CASSLSLQPQHF. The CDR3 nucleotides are TGTGCCAGCAGTTTATCTCTTCAGCCCCAGCATTTT.

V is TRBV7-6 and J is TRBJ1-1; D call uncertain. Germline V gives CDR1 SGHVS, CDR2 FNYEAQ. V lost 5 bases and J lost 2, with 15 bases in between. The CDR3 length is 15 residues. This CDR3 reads CASSPRASLNTEAFF. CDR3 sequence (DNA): TGTGCCAGCAGCCCACGGGCATCTCTAAACACTGAAGCTTTCTTT.

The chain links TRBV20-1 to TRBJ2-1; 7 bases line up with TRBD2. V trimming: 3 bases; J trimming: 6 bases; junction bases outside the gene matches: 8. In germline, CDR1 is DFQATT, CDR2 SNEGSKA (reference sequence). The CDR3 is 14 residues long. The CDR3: CSASSASGVNEQFF. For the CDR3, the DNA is TGCAGTGCTAGCTCCGCTAGCGGAGTCAATGAGCAGTTCTTC.

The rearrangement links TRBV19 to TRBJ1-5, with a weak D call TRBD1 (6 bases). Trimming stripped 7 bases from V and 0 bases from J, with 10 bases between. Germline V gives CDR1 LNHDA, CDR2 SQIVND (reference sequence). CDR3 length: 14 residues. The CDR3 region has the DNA TGTGCCAGTACTTGGACAGATAGCAATCAGCCCCAGCATTTT. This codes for CASTWTDSNQPQHF.

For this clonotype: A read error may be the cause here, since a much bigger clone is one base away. The CDR3 DNA follows: TGCAGTGCTAGGGGGACAGGGGCTTTGGAGACCCAGCACTTC. This gives the protein CSARGTGALETQHF. J is TRBJ2-5 and V is TRBV20-1; 10 bases align to TRBD1. Germline CDR1 DFQATT, CDR2 SNEGSKA (reference sequence). The CDR3 has 14 amino acids.

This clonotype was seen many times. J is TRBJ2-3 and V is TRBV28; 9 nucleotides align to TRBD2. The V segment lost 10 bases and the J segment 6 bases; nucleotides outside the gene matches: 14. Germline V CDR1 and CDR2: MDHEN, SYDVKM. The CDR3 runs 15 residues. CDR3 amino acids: CATDSGAGGADTQYF. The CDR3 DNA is TGTGCCACCGACTCCGGAGCGGGAGGCGCGGATACGCAGTATTTT.

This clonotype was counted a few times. CDR3 in amino acids: CASSQDPGSGQPQHF. CDR3 in DNA: TGTGCCAGCAGCCAAGATCCGGGGTCCGGCCAGCCCCAGCATTTT. The chain employs TRBV3-1 and TRBJ1-5; no reliable D call. The V and J ends lost 0 bases and 7 bases respectively, with 13 bases between them. The V gene's germline CDR1 is LGHDT and CDR2 YNNKEL (reference sequence). The CDR3 consists of 15 residues.

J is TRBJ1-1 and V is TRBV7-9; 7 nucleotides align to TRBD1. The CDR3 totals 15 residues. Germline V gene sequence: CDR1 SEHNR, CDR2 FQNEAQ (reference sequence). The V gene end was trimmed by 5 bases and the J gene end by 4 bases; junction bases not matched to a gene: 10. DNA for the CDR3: TGTGCCAGCAGCCCCCGACAGGGTCTAGGCACTGAAGCTTTCTTT. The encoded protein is CASSPRQGLGTEAFF.

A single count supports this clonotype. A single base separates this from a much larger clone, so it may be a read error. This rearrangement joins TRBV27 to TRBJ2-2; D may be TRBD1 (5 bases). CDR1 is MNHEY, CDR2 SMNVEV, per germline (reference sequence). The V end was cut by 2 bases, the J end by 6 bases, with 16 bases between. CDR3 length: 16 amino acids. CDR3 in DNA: TGTGCCAGCAGTTTAATAGGCAGGGTCAACGCCGGGGAGCTGTTTTTT. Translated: CASSLIGRVNAGELFF.

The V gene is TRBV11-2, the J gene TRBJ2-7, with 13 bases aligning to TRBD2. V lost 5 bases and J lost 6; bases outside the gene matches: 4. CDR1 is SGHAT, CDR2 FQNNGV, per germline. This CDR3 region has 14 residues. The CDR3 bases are TGTGCCAGCAGCGGACTAGCGGGAGTTCCCGAGCAGTACTTC. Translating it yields CASSGLAGVPEQYF.

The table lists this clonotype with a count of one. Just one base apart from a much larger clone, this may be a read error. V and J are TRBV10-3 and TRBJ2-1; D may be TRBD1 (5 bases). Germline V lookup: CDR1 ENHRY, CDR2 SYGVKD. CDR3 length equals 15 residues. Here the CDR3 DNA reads TGTGCCAGCAGTTACTACATCCAAGGGGTGAATGAGCAGTTCTTC. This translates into CASSYYIQGVNEQFF.